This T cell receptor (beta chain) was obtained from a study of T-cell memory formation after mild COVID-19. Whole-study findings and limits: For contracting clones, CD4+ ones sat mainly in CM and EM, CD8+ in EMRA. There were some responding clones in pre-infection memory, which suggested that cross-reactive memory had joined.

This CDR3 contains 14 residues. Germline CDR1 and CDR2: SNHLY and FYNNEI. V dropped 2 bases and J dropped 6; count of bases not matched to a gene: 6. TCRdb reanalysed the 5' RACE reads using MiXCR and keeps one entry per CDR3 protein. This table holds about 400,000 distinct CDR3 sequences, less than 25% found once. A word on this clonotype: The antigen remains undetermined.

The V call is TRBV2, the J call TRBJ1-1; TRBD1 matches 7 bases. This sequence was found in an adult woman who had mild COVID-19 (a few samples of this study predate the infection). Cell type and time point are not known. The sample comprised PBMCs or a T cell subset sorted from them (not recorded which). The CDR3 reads CASSENRGLAEAFF. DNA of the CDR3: TGTGCCAGCAGTGAAAACAGGGGATTGGCTGAAGCTTTCTTT.